This entry features one TCR beta chain sequence. Profiling relied on immunoSEQ multiplex PCR, and the TCRdb table lists in-frame clones only, not all of them. The table has tens of thousands of clones, approximately 93% seen once. Germline loops: CDR1 MNHEY, CDR2 SVGAGI. Trimming shortened V by 5 bases and J by 6 bases, and 17 bases separated the two germline ends. CDR3 length: 14 residues. This sample stems from a study of T cell changes during pregnancy in multiple sclerosis. Source: CD8+ T cells from peripheral blood mononuclear cells, taken in the third trimester of pregnancy. This clonotype was sampled from a female donor with multiple sclerosis, enrolled in a pregnancy study. The chain recombines TRBV6-5 with TRBJ2-7, with D perhaps matching TRBD1 (5 bases). CDR3 bases: TGTGCCAGCAGTGCCCTGGGGCCAGCTGGCGAGCAGTACTTC. Amino acid sequence: CASSALGPAGEQYF.